This T cell receptor (beta chain) was sequenced during a study of regulatory T cells in long-lasting Graves disease. Across the study: New Graves' disease cases had less than 3 months of antithyroid drugs.

In the case of this clonotype: Its antigen is unknown. This may arise from a read error, as a much more abundant clone is one base away.

For TCR beta, libraries came from iRepertoire HTBI primers and Arm-PCR of CDR3 regions. MiXCR, run by TCRdb on the multiplex PCR reads, gives a single entry per CDR3 protein. Among under 300,000 distinct CDR3 sequences listed, around 19% were seen once. V was trimmed by 3 bases and J by 8 bases, leaving 17 bases between them. The CDR3 contains 15 residues. As for time point: newly diagnosed GD, antithyroid drugs for less than 3 months. RNA from PBMCs was the source of the TCR library. As collected, the peripheral blood samples measured 7 to 9.5 milliliters each and went into EDTA tubes. Regarding the study as a whole: Those with persistent Graves' had less TCR diversity than newly diagnosed patients.

The sample was also reused in another study, on T cells in Graves' hyperthyroidism and ophthalmopathy. That report adds: From stable hyperthyroidism, ophthalmopathy was set apart by a 13 V-J model.

V gene TRBV12-3 or TRBV12-4 combines with J gene TRBJ1-3; D gene uncertain. The source was peripheral blood mononuclear cells (PBMCs), collected at new diagnosis, from a patient treated with antithyroid drugs. The clonotype comes from a woman aged 30 to 39 with Graves disease. Here the CDR3 DNA reads TGTGCCAGCAGTTTCGTCGCTAACGGGTGGGACACCATATATTTT. Translating it yields CASSFVANGWDTIYF.